The next 26 T cell receptor beta chains were all read from a single sample in a study of radiation and T cells in renal cell carcinoma. As to time point: baseline pretreatment blood. The treatment is: 15 Gy SBRT to primary tumor, nephrectomy 4 weeks later. Profiled with immunoSEQ multiplex PCR; TCRdb holds only in-frame clones, not every one. The repertoire holds tens of thousands of clones, with 82% as singletons. The sample in question was blood, obtained from a patient whose treatment included radiotherapy and nephrectomy. The source is a man between 60 and 75 years old with renal cell carcinoma.

This clone was counted a single time. The J gene is TRBJ1-1, the V gene TRBV9; 7 bases align to TRBD1. Trimming at V came to 0 bases and at J to 1 base, leaving 3 bases not matched to a gene. The CDR3 is made up of 15 amino acids. From germline, CDR1 is SGDLS and CDR2 YYNGEE. The CDR3 loop is CASSVEDRRNTEAFF. Here the CDR3 DNA reads TGTGCCAGCAGCGTAGAGGACAGGAGGAACACTGAAGCTTTCTTT.

V and J are TRBV5-1 and TRBJ1-3; 11 bases are a match to TRBD1. J was trimmed by 2 bases and V by 4 bases; bases with no gene match: 5. Germline-derived CDR1 and CDR2 are SGHRS and YFSETQ. This CDR3 has 16 residues. The DNA of the CDR3 is TGCGCCAGCAGCCAAGGACAGGGGGCGGCTGGAAACACCATATATTTT. Translating gives CASSQGQGAAGNTIYF.

V gene TRBV27 combines with J gene TRBJ2-7, with D perhaps TRBD2 (5 bases). CDR1 is MNHEY and CDR2 is SMNVEV in the germline V gene (reference sequence). The CDR3 has 13 amino acids. The V gene lost 3 bases and the J gene lost 3 bases, with 9 bases spanning the gap. Written as DNA, the CDR3 is TGTGCCAGCAGTTTCTCAGAGGGCTACGAGCAGTACTTC. Translating it yields CASSFSEGYEQYF.

The J gene is TRBJ2-5, the V gene TRBV7-2, with no clear D. Per the germline V gene, CDR1 is SGHTA and CDR2 is FQGNSA. This CDR3 contains 13 residues. V was clipped by 2 bases and J by 7 bases, with 11 bases between them. Here the CDR3 reads CASSLRLDGTQYF. The CDR3 nucleotides read TGTGCCAGCAGCTTACGACTTGACGGGACCCAGTACTTC.

This chain joins TRBV5-1 and TRBJ2-1; D is unclear. The V end lost 4 bases, the J end lost 5 bases, and 16 bases lay between the germline ends. Germline CDR1 reads SGHRS; CDR2 reads YFSETQ. The CDR3 is made up of 15 amino acids. CDR3 in DNA: TGCGCCAGCAGCCCGACGGGTCGTACCGACAATGAGCAGTTCTTC. Translating gives CASSPTGRTDNEQFF.

This chain links TRBV7-9 with TRBJ1-3; the D is unclear. Germline assignment: CDR1 SEHNR and CDR2 FQNEAQ (reference sequence). This CDR3 is built from 15 residues. The V end was cut by 5 bases, the J end by 5 bases, with 16 bases between. The CDR3 here is CASSPNNQPRNTIYF. CDR3 DNA sequence: TGTGCCAGCAGCCCGAACAACCAACCTAGAAACACCATATATTTT.

This clone was recorded a few times. V gene TRBV4-1 combines with J gene TRBJ2-5, with D perhaps TRBD2 (6 bases). The V end lost 4 bases, the J end lost 4 bases, and 16 bases lay between the germline ends. This CDR3 comprises 15 residues. Looked up from germline, CDR1 is MGHRA and CDR2 is YSYEKL. DNA of the CDR3: TGCGCCAGCAGCCGAGCTCCCGGGAGCAGAGAGACCCAGTACTTC. Its translation is CASSRAPGSRETQYF.

The CDR3 here is CASTIPGLAIYNEQFF. In DNA, the CDR3 is TGTGCCAGCACCATACCGGGACTAGCGATATACAATGAGCAGTTCTTC. The V and J genes are TRBV7-2 and TRBJ2-1; 10 positions agree with TRBD2. The CDR3 runs 16 residues. V dropped 7 bases and J dropped 4; count of bases not matched to a gene: 10. Germline CDR1 is SGHTA and CDR2 is FQGNSA.

The chain uses TRBV11-2 and TRBJ2-3; 11 nucleotides match TRBD2. The J segment lost 4 bases and the V segment lost 4 bases, leaving 7 bases of the junction unmatched. The CDR3 loop spans 16 amino acids. Germline values: CDR1 SGHAT, CDR2 FQNNGV. The CDR3 region is CASSSPRTSGPDTQYF. The CDR3 bases are TGTGCCAGCAGCTCTCCGAGGACTAGCGGGCCAGATACGCAGTATTTT.

The J gene is TRBJ2-2, the V gene TRBV28, with 12 bases lining up with TRBD2. CDR1 and CDR2 from the germline V gene are MDHEN and SYDVKM. With V trimmed by 8 bases and J by 5 bases, 3 bases remained unmatched. The CDR3 contains 14 residues. The CDR3 here is CASLGTSGTGELFF. The CDR3 DNA follows: TGTGCCAGCTTAGGGACTAGCGGGACCGGGGAGCTGTTTTTT.

The CDR3: CASSSNLGGGEQYF. CDR3 sequence (DNA): TGTGCCAGCAGTTCCAACCTCGGGGGCGGCGAGCAGTACTTC. The gene calls are TRBV28 and TRBJ2-7, with D possibly called TRBD1 or TRBD2 (6 bases each). Between the trimmed V and J ends, which lost 4 bases and 6 bases, there was a span of 16 bases. The CDR3 consists of 14 residues. CDR1 MDHEN and CDR2 SYDVKM come from the germline V gene.

The rearrangement uses TRBV10-3 and TRBJ2-1, with 9 bases that match TRBD2. The CDR3 extends over 17 amino acids. Trimming took 7 bases from V and 9 from J; bases not matched to a gene: 19. Germline V CDR1 and CDR2: ENHRY, SYGVKD. CDR3 coding DNA: TGTGCCATCACTGGGGGTAGGAGCGGGAGGACGTTAAGTGAGCAGTTCTTC. Protein product: CAITGGRSGRTLSEQFF.

This chain joins TRBV9 and TRBJ1-6; no reliable D call. Deletions cut 0 bases from V and 8 bases from J, with 9 bases between. Germline V gene lookup returns CDR1 SGDLS and CDR2 YYNGEE. This CDR3 is built from 14 residues. CDR3 DNA sequence: TGTGCCAGCAGCGTAGAGGGTATCGATTCACCCCTCCACTTT. Its protein is CASSVEGIDSPLHF.

CDR3 DNA sequence: TGTGCCAGCAGTCCCCACTACGGGGGCCTCAACTATGGCTACACCTTC. It codes for CASSPHYGGLNYGYTF. The genes are TRBV28 and TRBJ1-2; D is perhaps TRBD1 (6 bases). Germline loops: CDR1 MDHEN, CDR2 SYDVKM. V lost 5 bases, J lost 2 bases, and 18 bases lay in between. CDR3 length equals 16 residues.

CDR3 loop: CASSQGTGDGAYEQYF. In DNA form, the CDR3 reads TGCGCCAGCAGCCAAGGGACCGGGGACGGCGCCTACGAGCAGTACTTC. The V call is TRBV4-3, the J call TRBJ2-7; either TRBD1 or TRBD2 may supply D (5 bases each). Germline-derived CDR1 and CDR2 are LGHNA and YSLEER. This CDR3 is built from 16 residues. Between the trimmed V and J ends, which lost 1 base and 2 bases, there was a span of 15 bases.

The chain combines TRBV28 with TRBJ1-1, with 10 bases that match TRBD1. Germline CDR1 reads MDHEN; CDR2 reads SYDVKM. This CDR3 spans 13 amino acids. With V trimmed by 8 bases and J by 4 bases, 4 bases remained unmatched. The CDR3 bases are TGTGCCAGCGGAGGGACAGGGGTCACTGAAGCTTTCTTT. Translation: CASGGTGVTEAFF.

The V call is TRBV7-8, the J call TRBJ1-2; 10 nucleotides align to TRBD1. Germline V CDR1 and CDR2: SGHVS, FQNEAQ. J was trimmed by 5 bases and V by 3 bases; bases with no gene match: 9. The length of the CDR3 is 16 residues. The CDR3 is CASSLTTGGLPYGYTF. For the CDR3, the DNA is TGTGCCAGCAGCTTGACGACAGGGGGCCTCCCTTATGGCTACACCTTC.

This clone appeared once. This chain connects TRBV7-2 to TRBJ2-7; a possible D gene is TRBD1 (5 bases). This CDR3 has 16 amino acids. The germline V and J ends were trimmed by 2 bases and 2 bases, with 16 bases remaining between them. The germline V gene has CDR1 SGHTA and CDR2 FQGNSA. The CDR3 sequence: CASSLSLGQTAYEQYF. DNA for the CDR3: TGTGCCAGCAGCTTATCCCTTGGACAAACAGCCTACGAGCAGTACTTC.

A single count supports this clone. The chain links TRBV30 to TRBJ1-1; D remains unclear. The CDR3 has 13 residues. Germline CDR1 reads GTSNPN; CDR2 reads SVGIG (reference sequence). Trimming removed 0 bases from V and 6 bases from J, with 11 bases in between. DNA of the CDR3: TGTGCCTGGAGTGTAGTAGGAGGGCCTGAAGCTTTCTTT. It yields the protein CAWSVVGGPEAFF.

The rearrangement joins TRBV27 to TRBJ2-3; D may be TRBD2 (5 bases). The CDR3 is made up of 19 amino acids. V lost 2 bases and J 1 base, leaving 22 bases between the germline ends. Germline lookup yields CDR1 MNHEY and CDR2 SMNVEV (reference sequence). CDR3 amino acids: CASSLVGSQPLRGTDTQYF. In nucleotides, the CDR3 is TGTGCCAGCAGTTTAGTAGGCAGCCAGCCTCTGCGGGGCACAGATACGCAGTATTTT.

A few counts support this clone. The chain uses TRBV7-3 and TRBJ1-1; D ambiguous. Germline CDR1 reads SGHTA; CDR2 reads FQGTGA. Between the trimmed V and J ends, which lost 5 bases and 1 base, there was a span of 8 bases. The CDR3 covers 13 residues. This CDR3 reads CASSQTENTEAFF. The DNA of the CDR3 is TGTGCCAGCAGCCAAACGGAGAACACTGAAGCTTTCTTT.

The V and J genes are TRBV28 and TRBJ2-5; D is unclear. Trimming took off 4 bases at V and 5 bases at J, with 11 bases between the two ends. The germline gives CDR1 MDHEN, CDR2 SYDVKM. The CDR3 is made up of 13 amino acids. Here the CDR3 reads CASSYGPAETQYF. CDR3 in DNA: TGTGCCAGCAGTTACGGCCCTGCGGAGACCCAGTACTTC.

This rearrangement joins TRBV19 to TRBJ1-5, with a possible D match to TRBD1 (5 bases). Germline-derived CDR1 and CDR2 are LNHDA and SQIVND (reference sequence). This CDR3 region has 13 residues. V shed 7 bases and J shed 7 bases, with 14 bases lying between them. CDR3 protein: CASNQGSMQPQHF. In DNA, the CDR3 is TGTGCCAGTAACCAGGGATCCATGCAGCCCCAGCATTTT.

This chain links TRBV7-3 with TRBJ2-6, with D unclear. Deletions cut 1 base from V and 0 bases from J, with 7 bases between. CDR1 and CDR2 from the germline V gene are SGHTA and FQGTGA. The CDR3 is made up of 16 amino acids. The CDR3 bases are TGTGCCAGCAGCTTAATGAGAGGCTCTGGGGCCAACGTCCTGACTTTC. Protein sequence: CASSLMRGSGANVLTF.

This chain uses TRBV7-8 with TRBJ2-3; 9 bases align to TRBD1. After removal of 2 bases from V and 1 base from J, the junction contained 7 bases not matched to a gene. The CDR3 is 17 amino acids. Germline CDR1 SGHVS, CDR2 FQNEAQ. The chain's CDR3 is CASSLYQGQGGTDTQYF. In nucleotides, the CDR3 is TGTGCCAGCAGCTTATATCAGGGACAGGGAGGCACAGATACGCAGTATTTT.

This clone has just one count. The rearrangement joins TRBV4-2 to TRBJ1-2; D is possibly TRBD1 (6 bases). Germline V lookup: CDR1 LGHNA, CDR2 YNFKEQ. The CDR3 contains 12 residues. The V end was cut by 3 bases, the J end by 6 bases, with 8 bases between. Here the CDR3 DNA reads TGTGCCAGCAGCCATAACAGGGATGGCTACACCTTC. This sequence encodes CASSHNRDGYTF.